The 3 T cell receptor beta chains listed next were all sequenced from one sample in a study of cytomegalovirus exposure and HLA in healthy donors. Use of 60 Vbeta and 13 Jbeta primers characterized the PCR. Profiling relied on immunoSEQ multiplex PCR, and the TCRdb table lists in-frame clones only, not all of them. The data contain over 150,000 clones, roughly 77% of them singletons. Sequenced input: PBMCs. The receptors here all came from a woman in her thirties in good health and CMV-seropositive.

This chain joins TRBV7-6 and TRBJ2-1; 9 nucleotides match TRBD1. The germline V gene has CDR1 SGHVS and CDR2 FNYEAQ. The junction had 15 bases not matched to a gene; V was cut back by 3 bases and J by 0 bases. The CDR3 has 20 amino acids. The CDR3 sequence is CASSLPGQGGPTRSYNEQFF. DNA for the CDR3: TGTGCCAGCAGCTTGCCGGGACAGGGAGGGCCAACACGCTCCTACAATGAGCAGTTCTTC. The full variable domain, completed using reference TRBV7-6 and TRBJ2-1, is GAGVSQSPRYKVTKRGQDVALRCDPISGHVSLYWYRQALGQGPEFLTYFNYEAQQDKSGLPNDRFSAERPEGSISTLTIQRTEQRDSAMYRCASSLPGQGGPTRSYNEQFFGPGTRLTVL.

V and J are TRBV5-4 and TRBJ1-1, with D uncertain. The CDR3 is 13 amino acids. Germline V gene sequence: CDR1 SGHNT, CDR2 YYREEE (reference sequence). Between the trimmed V and J ends, which lost 0 bases and 1 base, there was a span of 4 bases. This CDR3 is CASSLGKNTEAFF. Written as DNA, the CDR3 is TGTGCCAGCAGCTTGGGTAAGAACACTGAAGCTTTCTTT.

The rearrangement uses TRBV11-2 and TRBJ2-7, with TRBD1 matching 7 bases. The CDR3 has 15 amino acids. The J segment lost 6 bases and the V segment lost 4 bases, leaving 12 bases of the junction unmatched. Looked up from germline, CDR1 is SGHAT and CDR2 is FQNNGV. The CDR3 DNA reads TGTGCCAGCAGCTCCCTGACAGGGAGATCCCCCGAGCAGTACTTC. It yields the protein CASSSLTGRSPEQYF.